This T cell receptor (beta chain) appears in the sequencing data of a study of T cell clones after liver transplantation. The repertoire was sequenced with immunoSEQ multiplex PCR; TCRdb's copy has only in-frame clones and lacks some. The sample records tens of thousands of clones, around 84% being singletons. The CDR3 sequence is 12 residues long. Germline lookup yields CDR1 LNHDA and CDR2 SQIVND (reference sequence). Trimming removed 3 bases at V and 7 bases at J, with 10 bases between. This sequence joins TRBV19 and TRBJ2-7; tentatively, D is TRBD2 (6 bases). Sequencing used CD4+ T cells from blood, obtained roughly 50 months after liver transplant. This TCR was sampled from a human patient who received a liver transplant. The graft donor may have given rise to some T cells. CDR3 protein: CASSIRSGEQYF. The CDR3 bases are TGTGCCAGTAGTATCCGAAGCGGGGAGCAGTACTTC. The full variable domain, in which reference TRBV19 and TRBJ2-7 provide the parts outside the CDR3, is DGGITQSPKYLFRKEGQNVTLSCEQNLNHDAMYWYRQDPGQGLRLIYYSQIVNDFQKGDIAEGYSVSREKKESFPLTVTSAQKNPTAFYLCASSIRSGEQYFGPGTRLTVT.